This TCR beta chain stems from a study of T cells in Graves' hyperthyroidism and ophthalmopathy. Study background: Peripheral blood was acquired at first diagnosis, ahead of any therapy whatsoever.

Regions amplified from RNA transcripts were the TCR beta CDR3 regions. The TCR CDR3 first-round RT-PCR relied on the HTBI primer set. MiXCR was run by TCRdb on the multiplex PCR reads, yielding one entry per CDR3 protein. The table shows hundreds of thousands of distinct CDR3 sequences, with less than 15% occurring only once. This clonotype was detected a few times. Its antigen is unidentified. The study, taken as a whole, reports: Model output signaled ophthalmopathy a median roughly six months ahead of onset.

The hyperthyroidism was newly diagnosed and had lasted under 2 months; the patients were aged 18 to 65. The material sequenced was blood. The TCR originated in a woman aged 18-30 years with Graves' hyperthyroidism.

The CDR3 sequence: CASSPGYSQGSGNTIYF. The DNA of the CDR3 is TGTGCCAGCAGCCCCGGTTACTCACAGGGGTCTGGAAACACCATATATTTT. V gene TRBV4-2 combines with J gene TRBJ1-3; 7 bases fit TRBD1. In germline, CDR1 is LGHNA, CDR2 YNFKEQ. CDR3 length equals 17 residues. Trimming at V came to 4 bases and at J to 1 base, leaving 10 bases not matched to a gene.